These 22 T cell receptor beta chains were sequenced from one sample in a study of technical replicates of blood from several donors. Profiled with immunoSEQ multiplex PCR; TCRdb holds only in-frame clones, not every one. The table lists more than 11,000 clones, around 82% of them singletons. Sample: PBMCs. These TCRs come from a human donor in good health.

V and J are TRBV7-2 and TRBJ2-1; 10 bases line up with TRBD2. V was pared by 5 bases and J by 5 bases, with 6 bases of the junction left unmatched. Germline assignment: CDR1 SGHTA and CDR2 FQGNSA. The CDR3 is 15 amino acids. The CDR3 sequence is CASSARTSGNNEQFF. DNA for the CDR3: TGTGCCAGCAGCGCCAGGACTAGCGGAAACAATGAGCAGTTCTTC. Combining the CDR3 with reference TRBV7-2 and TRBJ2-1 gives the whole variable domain GAGVSQSPSNKVTEKGKDVELRCDPISGHTALYWYRQSLGQGLEFLIYFQGNSAPDKSGLPSDRFSAERTGGSVSTLTIQRTQQEDSAVYLCASSARTSGNNEQFFGPGTRLTVL.

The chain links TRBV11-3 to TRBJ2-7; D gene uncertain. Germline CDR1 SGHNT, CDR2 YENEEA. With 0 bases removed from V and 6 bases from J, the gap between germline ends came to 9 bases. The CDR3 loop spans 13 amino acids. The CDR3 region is CASSLDLTREQYF. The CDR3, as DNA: TGTGCCAGCAGCTTAGATCTAACCCGCGAGCAGTACTTC. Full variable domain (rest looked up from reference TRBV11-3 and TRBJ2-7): EAGVVQSPRYKIIEKKQPVAFWCNPISGHNTLYWYLQNLGQGPELLIRYENEEAVDDSQLPKDRFSAERLKGVDSTLKIQPAELGDSAVYLCASSLDLTREQYFGPGTRLTVT.

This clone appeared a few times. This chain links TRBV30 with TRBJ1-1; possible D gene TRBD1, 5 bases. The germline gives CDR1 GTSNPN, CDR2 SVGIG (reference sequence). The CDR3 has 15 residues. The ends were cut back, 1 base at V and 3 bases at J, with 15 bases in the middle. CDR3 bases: TGTGCCTGGAGTGGTGACAGTAGGGCGCACACTGAAGCTTTCTTT. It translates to CAWSGDSRAHTEAFF.

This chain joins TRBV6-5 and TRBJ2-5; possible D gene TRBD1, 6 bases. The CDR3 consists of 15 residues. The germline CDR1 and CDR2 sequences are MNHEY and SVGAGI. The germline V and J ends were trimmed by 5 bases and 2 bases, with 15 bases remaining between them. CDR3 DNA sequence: TGTGCCAGCAGTCGCCGGGACAAGCGACAAGAGACCCAGTACTTC. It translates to CASSRRDKRQETQYF.

In DNA, the CDR3 is TGTGCCAGCTCACCACTCTATGGACAGGGGGAAACTGGAAACACCATATATTTT. It translates to CASSPLYGQGETGNTIYF. This sequence joins TRBV18 and TRBJ1-3, with 10 bases lining up with TRBD1. Germline CDR1 KGHSH, CDR2 LQKENI. Trimming at V came to 1 base and at J to 2 bases, leaving 8 bases not matched to a gene. This CDR3 is built from 18 residues.

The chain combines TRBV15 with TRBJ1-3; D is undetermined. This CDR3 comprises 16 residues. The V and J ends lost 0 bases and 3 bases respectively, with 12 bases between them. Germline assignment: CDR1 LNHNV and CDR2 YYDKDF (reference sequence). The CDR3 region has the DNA TGTGCCACCAGCAGAGATCGGGGATTAGGTGGAAACACCATATATTTT. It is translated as CATSRDRGLGGNTIYF.

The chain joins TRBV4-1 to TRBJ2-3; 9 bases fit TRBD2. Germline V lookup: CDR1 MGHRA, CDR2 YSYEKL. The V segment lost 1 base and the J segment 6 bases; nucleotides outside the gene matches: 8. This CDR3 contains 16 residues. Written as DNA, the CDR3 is TGCGCCAGCAGCCAAGGCCGGGGACTAGCATCGGATACGCAGTATTTT. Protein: CASSQGRGLASDTQYF.

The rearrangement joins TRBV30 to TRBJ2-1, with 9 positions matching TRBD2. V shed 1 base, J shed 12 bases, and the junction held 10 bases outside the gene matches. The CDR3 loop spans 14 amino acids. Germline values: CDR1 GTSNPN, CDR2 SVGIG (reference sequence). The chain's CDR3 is CAWSAGLAGPGQFF. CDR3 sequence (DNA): TGTGCCTGGAGTGCAGGCCTAGCGGGACCCGGGCAGTTCTTC.

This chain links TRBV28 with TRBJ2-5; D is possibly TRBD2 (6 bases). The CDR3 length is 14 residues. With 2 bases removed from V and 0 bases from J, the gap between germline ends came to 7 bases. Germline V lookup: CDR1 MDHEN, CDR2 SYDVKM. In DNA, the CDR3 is TGTGCCAGCAGTTTAAGCGGGCACCAAGAGACCCAGTACTTC. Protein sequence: CASSLSGHQETQYF.

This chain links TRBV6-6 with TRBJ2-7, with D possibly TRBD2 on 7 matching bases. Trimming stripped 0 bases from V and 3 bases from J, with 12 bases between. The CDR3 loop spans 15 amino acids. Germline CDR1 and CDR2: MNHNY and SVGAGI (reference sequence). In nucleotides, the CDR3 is TGTGCCAGCAGTTACTCGGCGGGGGCGGGCTACGAGCAGTACTTC. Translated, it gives CASSYSAGAGYEQYF.

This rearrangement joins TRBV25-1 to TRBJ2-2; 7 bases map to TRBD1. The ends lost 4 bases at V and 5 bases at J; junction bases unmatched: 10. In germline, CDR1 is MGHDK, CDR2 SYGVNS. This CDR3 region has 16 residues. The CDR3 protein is CASSVRQGMGTGELFF. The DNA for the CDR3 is TGTGCCAGCAGTGTGCGACAGGGAATGGGTACCGGGGAGCTGTTTTTT. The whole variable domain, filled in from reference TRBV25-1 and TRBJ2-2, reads EADIYQTPRYLVIGTGKKITLECSQTMGHDKMYWYQQDPGMELHLIHYSYGVNSTEKGDLSSESTVSRIRTEHFPLTLESARPSHTSQYLCASSVRQGMGTGELFFGEGSRLTVL.

CDR3 loop: CASILPRTYEQYF. The CDR3 nucleotides read TGTGCCAGCATCCTGCCCAGGACCTACGAGCAGTACTTC. This chain uses TRBV27 with TRBJ2-7, with unresolved D. Deletions cut 7 bases from V and 2 bases from J, with 12 bases between. CDR1 is MNHEY, CDR2 SMNVEV, per germline (reference sequence). The CDR3 has 13 residues.

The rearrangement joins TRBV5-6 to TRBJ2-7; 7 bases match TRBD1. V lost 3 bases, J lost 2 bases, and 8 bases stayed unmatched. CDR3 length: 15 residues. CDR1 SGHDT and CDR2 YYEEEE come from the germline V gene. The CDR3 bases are TGTGCCAGCAGCTACCGGGACAGACCAACCTACGAGCAGTACTTC. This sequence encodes CASSYRDRPTYEQYF.

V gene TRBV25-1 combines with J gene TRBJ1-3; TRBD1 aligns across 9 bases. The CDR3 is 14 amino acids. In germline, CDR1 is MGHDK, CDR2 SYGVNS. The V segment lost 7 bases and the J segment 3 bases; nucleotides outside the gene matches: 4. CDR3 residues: CASTGTGLGNTIYF. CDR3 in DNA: TGTGCCAGCACCGGGACAGGGCTTGGAAACACCATATATTTT.

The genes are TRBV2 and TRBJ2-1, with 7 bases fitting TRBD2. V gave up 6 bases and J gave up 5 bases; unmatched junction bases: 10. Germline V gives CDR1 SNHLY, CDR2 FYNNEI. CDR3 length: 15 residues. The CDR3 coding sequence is TGTGCCAGCAGAGACGATAGCGGGTGGGACAATGAGCAGTTCTTC. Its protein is CASRDDSGWDNEQFF.

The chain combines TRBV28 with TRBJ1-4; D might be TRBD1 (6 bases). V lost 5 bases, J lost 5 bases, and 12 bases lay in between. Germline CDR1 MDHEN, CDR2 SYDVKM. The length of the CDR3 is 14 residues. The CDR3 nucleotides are TGTGCCAGCAGTCGTCAGGGGTTGAATGAAAAACTGTTTTTT. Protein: CASSRQGLNEKLFF.

The CDR3 region has the DNA TGCGCCAGCAGCCAGGGACAGGGGGCTTCTGGCTACACCTTC. Its protein product is CASSQGQGASGYTF. The J gene is TRBJ1-2, the V gene TRBV5-1; TRBD1 agrees at 12 bases. Looked up from germline, CDR1 is SGHRS and CDR2 is YFSETQ. V lost 4 bases and J lost 7; bases outside the gene matches: 5. The CDR3 is 14 residues long.

CDR3 protein: CASSGTAYNEQFF. As DNA, the CDR3 is TGTGCCAGCAGCGGGACTGCTTACAATGAGCAGTTCTTC. The chain is built from TRBV7-9 and TRBJ2-1, with D tentatively TRBD2 (6 bases). Between the trimmed V and J ends, which lost 5 bases and 4 bases, there was a span of 9 bases. CDR3 length: 13 residues. Germline V gene sequence: CDR1 SEHNR, CDR2 FQNEAQ (reference sequence).

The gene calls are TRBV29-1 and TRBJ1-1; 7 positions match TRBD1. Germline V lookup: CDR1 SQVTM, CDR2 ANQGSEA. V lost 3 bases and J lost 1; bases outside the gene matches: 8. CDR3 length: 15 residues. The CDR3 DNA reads TGCAGCGTTGACTCCCCTGACAGGGCGAACACTGAAGCTTTCTTT. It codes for CSVDSPDRANTEAFF.

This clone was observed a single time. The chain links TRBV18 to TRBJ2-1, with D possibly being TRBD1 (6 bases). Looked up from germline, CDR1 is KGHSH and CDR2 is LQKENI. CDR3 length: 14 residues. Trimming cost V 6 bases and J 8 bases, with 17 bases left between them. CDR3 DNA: TGTGCCAGCTCCCTGTGGGCAGGGGAAGATGAGCAGTTCTTC. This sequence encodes CASSLWAGEDEQFF.

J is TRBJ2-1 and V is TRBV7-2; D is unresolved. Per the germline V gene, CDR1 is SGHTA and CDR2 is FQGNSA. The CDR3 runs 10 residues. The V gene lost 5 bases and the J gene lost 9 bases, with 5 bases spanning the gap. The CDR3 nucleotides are TGTGCCAGCAGCCCGGGTGAGCAGTTCTTC. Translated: CASSPGEQFF.

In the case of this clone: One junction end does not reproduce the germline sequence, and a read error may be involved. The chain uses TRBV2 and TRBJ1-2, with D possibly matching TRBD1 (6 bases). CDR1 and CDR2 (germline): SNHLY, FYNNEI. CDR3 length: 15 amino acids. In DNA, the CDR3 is TGTGCCAGAAGTGAGGGAACAGGGCGCTCCTATGGCTACACCTTC. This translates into CARSEGTGRSYGYTF.